The 18 T cell receptor beta chains given below trace back to one sample, sequenced in a study of Tregs in tolerant kidney transplant recipients. Mixed chimerism was transient after nonmyeloablative marrow transplants from related graft donors. TCRdb's table, derived via immunoSEQ multiplex PCR, lists solely in-frame clones and lacks some. Recorded for this sample: about 31,000 clones. The source material was CD4+ T cells from blood (PBMCs), sampled 24 months after the transplant. These receptors came from a human patient who received a combined kidney and bone marrow transplant. Some of the T cells may derive from the graft donor.

As to this clone: Read coverage stops 3 residues before the CDR3 terminus; the germline J gene supplies the remainder. The chain employs TRBV29-1 and TRBJ1-5; perhaps TRBD1 as D (6 bases). The CDR3 has 14 amino acids. Germline V gives CDR1 SQVTM, CDR2 ANQGSEA. V gave up 7 bases and J gave up 3 bases, with 16 bases separating them. CDR3 DNA (partial): TGCAGCGGGGACCGGGGGGCTTTCAATCAGCCC. Translating gives CSGDRGAFNQP. The entire CDR3 sequence reads CSGDRGAFNQPQHF.

Worth noting for this clone: An end of the junction does not agree with germline; a read error may underlie this. CDR3 DNA (partial): TGCGCCAGCAGCCAAGATCTATCGGGACAGAACTACGAG. The encoded protein is CASSQDLSGQNYE. The entire CDR3 protein reads CASSQDLSGQNYEQYF. The chain combines TRBV4-2 with TRBJ2-7; 7 bases match TRBD1. Read coverage stops 3 residues before the CDR3 terminus; the germline J gene supplies the remainder. Germline V gives CDR1 LGHNA, CDR2 YNFKEQ. The length of the CDR3 is 16 residues.

With respect to this clone: The sequence runs out 3 residues before the end of the CDR3; the remainder is reconstructed from the germline J gene. The rearrangement uses TRBV20-1 and TRBJ2-7; the match to TRBD2 covers 10 bases. J lost 2 bases, V lost 0 bases, and 7 bases had no gene match. This CDR3 contains 16 residues. CDR1 DFQATT and CDR2 SNEGSKA come from the germline V gene (reference sequence). The chain's CDR3 is CSAREFTSGTAYEQYF. The CDR3 bases that were read are TGCAGTGCTAGAGAGTTTACTAGCGGGACTGCCTACGAG.

As concerns this clone: The CDR3 end lies 3 residues beyond the end of the read and is filled in from the germline J gene. The chain employs TRBV19 and TRBJ2-3; unclear D gene. Deletions cut 3 bases from V and 4 bases from J, with 11 bases between. The CDR3 consists of 14 residues. Germline lookup yields CDR1 LNHDA and CDR2 SQIVND (reference sequence). The CDR3 sequence is CASSIGAGSDTQYF. CDR3 DNA (partial): TGTGCCAGTAGTATTGGAGCCGGGTCAGATACG.

Worth noting for this clone: The read terminates 3 residues ahead of where the CDR3 ends, so the germline J gene completes it. The V gene is TRBV10-3, the J gene TRBJ2-7; 10 bases are shared with TRBD2. Germline-derived CDR1 and CDR2 are ENHRY and SYGVKD. V dropped 4 bases and J dropped 2; count of bases not matched to a gene: 8. CDR3 length: 16 residues. This chain's CDR3 is CAISGGLAIGAYEQYF. Partial CDR3 DNA: TGTGCCATCAGTGGGGGACTAGCGATTGGTGCCTACGAG.

The CDR3 sequence is CAISGWTVPSYEQYF. Partial CDR3 DNA: TGTGCCATCAGTGGATGGACAGTCCCTTCCTACGAG. V is TRBV10-3 and J is TRBJ2-7; D may be TRBD1 (6 bases). The read ends 3 residues early relative to the CDR3; the germline J gene fills the gap. This CDR3 comprises 15 residues. Trimming stripped 4 bases from V and 1 base from J, with 14 bases between. Germline values: CDR1 ENHRY, CDR2 SYGVKD.

About this clone: The CDR3 goes on 3 residues after the read ends, and that part is filled in from the germline J gene. The rearrangement joins TRBV5-1 to TRBJ1-4; D may be TRBD1 (6 bases). From germline, CDR1 is SGHRS and CDR2 YFSETQ. V lost 0 bases and J lost 3, with 9 bases in between. The CDR3 is 15 residues long. The part of the CDR3 DNA that was read is TGCGCCAGCAGCTTGGCAGAGGGGGCTAATGAAAAA. It specifies CASSLAEGANEK. The complete CDR3 sequence is CASSLAEGANEKLFF.

Notes on this clone: The sequenced fragment ends 3 residues before the CDR3 boundary, so the rest is inferred from the germline J gene. The V and J genes are TRBV30 and TRBJ1-4, with 9 bases aligning to TRBD1. The CDR3 covers 13 residues. Losses at the gene ends were 8 bases for V and 8 bases for J; bases not matched to a gene: 9. Germline V gene lookup returns CDR1 GTSNPN and CDR2 SVGIG (reference sequence). The CDR3 here is CASPGQGHEKLFF. CDR3 DNA (partial): TGTGCCAGCCCGGGACAGGGTCACGAAAAA.

Turning to this clone: The sequenced fragment ends 3 residues before the CDR3 boundary, so the rest is inferred from the germline J gene. The chain carries TRBV5-1 and TRBJ2-1; 15 nucleotides match TRBD2. V dropped 4 bases and J dropped 9; count of bases not matched to a gene: 8. Looked up from germline, CDR1 is SGHRS and CDR2 is YFSETQ. The CDR3 contains 16 residues. The part of the CDR3 DNA that was read is TGCGCCAGCAGCGGCCGGACTAGCGGGAGGGCCCTTGAG. Amino acids: CASSGRTSGRALE. The complete CDR3 reads CASSGRTSGRALEQFF. Supplemented by reference TRBV5-1 and TRBJ2-1, the full variable domain reads KAGVTQTPRYLIKTRGQQVTLSCSPISGHRSVSWYQQTPGQGLQFLFEYFSETQRNKGNFPGRFSGRQFSNSRSEMNVSTLELGDSALYLCASSGRTSGRALEQFFGPGTRLTVL.

A word on this clone: The read ends 3 residues early relative to the CDR3; the germline J gene fills the gap. V is TRBV5-1 and J is TRBJ2-1; 9 positions agree with TRBD1. Germline CDR1 SGHRS, CDR2 YFSETQ. V was pared by 8 bases and J by 7 bases, with 16 bases of the junction left unmatched. The CDR3 is 16 residues long. The covered CDR3 bases are TGCGCCAGTCCTAAAATAGGACAGGGGATCAGTAATGAG. Translating it yields CASPKIGQGISNE. The CDR3 in full is CASPKIGQGISNEQFF.

About this clone: The read finishes 3 residues shy of the CDR3 end, and the germline J gene is used to complete it. The chain combines TRBV5-1 with TRBJ2-1; 10 bases fit TRBD2. Germline CDR1 and CDR2: SGHRS and YFSETQ. With V trimmed by 4 bases and J by 7 bases, 11 bases remained unmatched. The CDR3 sequence is 16 residues long. The CDR3 reads CASSLGAGGLANEQFF. CDR3 DNA (partial): TGCGCCAGCAGCCTAGGAGCGGGAGGGCTGGCGAATGAG.

As to this clone: The CDR3 is cut off 3 residues early in the read; its end comes from the germline J gene. J is TRBJ2-4 and V is TRBV7-9; no definite D call. Germline-derived CDR1 and CDR2 are SEHNR and FQNEAQ (reference sequence). The CDR3 contains 12 residues. The sequenced part of the CDR3 DNA is TGTGCCAGCAGCTTAAATTTTGGTAGT. Translation gives CASSLNFGS. The whole CDR3 protein reads CASSLNFGSQYF.

With respect to this clone: Read coverage stops 3 residues before the CDR3 terminus; the germline J gene supplies the remainder. The chain uses TRBV19 and TRBJ2-1; 13 bases are a match to TRBD2. Germline CDR1 reads LNHDA; CDR2 reads SQIVND (reference sequence). V lost 4 bases to trimming and J lost 7 bases; unmatched junction nucleotides: 10. The CDR3 sequence is 17 residues long. CDR3 DNA (partial): TGTGCCAGTAGTACCATTACTAGCGGGAGGGCCAGTAATGAG. Protein sequence: CASSTITSGRASNE. The full CDR3 is CASSTITSGRASNEQFF.

As to this clone: The missing CDR3 end, 3 residues past where the read stops, is filled in from the germline J gene. The V call is TRBV6-2 or TRBV6-3, the J call TRBJ2-2; D ambiguous. This CDR3 comprises 12 residues. CDR1 and CDR2 (germline): MNHEY, SVGEGT. V was pared by 6 bases and J by 2 bases, with 4 bases between. CDR3 residues: CASSVNTGELFF. The sequenced CDR3 bases are TGTGCCAGCAGCGTCAACACCGGGGAG.

Regarding this clone: Read coverage stops 3 residues before the CDR3 terminus; the germline J gene supplies the remainder. The rearrangement links TRBV30 to TRBJ2-3, with D tentatively TRBD2 (6 bases). CDR3 length equals 11 residues. The V end was cut by 4 bases, the J end by 6 bases, with 8 bases between. CDR1 is GTSNPN and CDR2 is SVGIG in the germline V gene (reference sequence). CDR3 residues: CAWTEGDTQYF. Partial CDR3 DNA: TGTGCCTGGACGGAGGGCGATACG. The variable domain in full, with the rest retrieved from reference TRBV30 and TRBJ2-3, is SQTIHQWPATLVQPVGSPLSLECTVEGTSNPNLYWYRQAAGRGLQLLFYSVGIGQISSEVPQNLSASRPQDRQFILSSKKLLLSDSGFYLCAWTEGDTQYFGPGTRLTVL.

Details on this clone: Read sequence stops 3 residues before the CDR3 end, and the germline J gene provides the missing end. The chain links TRBV9 to TRBJ1-6; D ambiguous. V was trimmed by 0 bases and J by 7 bases, leaving 11 bases between them. CDR1 is SGDLS, CDR2 YYNGEE, per germline. This CDR3 spans 15 amino acids. The sequenced part of the CDR3 DNA is TGTGCCAGCAGCGTAGGATTAGGGTACAATTCACCC. Amino acids: CASSVGLGYNSP. The CDR3 in full is CASSVGLGYNSPLHF.

A remark on this clone: With the read ending 3 residues before the CDR3 end, the germline J gene is used to fill in that end. The genes are TRBV29-1 and TRBJ2-1, with D possibly being TRBD1 (8 bases). V gave up 7 bases and J gave up 4 bases, with 14 bases separating them. CDR1 and CDR2 (germline): SQVTM, ANQGSEA. CDR3 length: 13 residues. Incomplete CDR3 DNA: TGCAGCGCCTACAGGGGGGGTTACAATGAG. It encodes CSAYRGGYNE. The full CDR3 protein reads CSAYRGGYNEQFF.

As regards this clone: The CDR3 is cut off 3 residues early in the read; its end comes from the germline J gene. V usage is TRBV28 and J usage is TRBJ2-7, with 7 bases matching TRBD2. Per germline, CDR1 MDHEN and CDR2 SYDVKM. J lost 3 bases, V lost 4 bases, and 6 bases had no gene match. The CDR3 spans 14 residues. The covered CDR3 bases are TGTGCCAGCAGTTCGGGGGGAAGGTTCTACGAG. Protein: CASSSGGRFYE. The CDR3 reads in full as CASSSGGRFYEQYF.